This TCR beta chain comes out of a study of shared clonotypes between healthy human individuals (dated by TCRdb to 2020 to 2021). For the study in its entirety: The cohort comprised a couple of women and a few men aged 18 to 49 years. For each donor, CD4 naive and CD4 memory were each run on three plates, CD8 naive on two plates, and CD8 memory on one plate. To estimate repertoire size and how much clonotypes are shared between individuals, the study performed deep sequencing of blood TCR repertoires from a few healthy adults. To increase sequencing depth and limit assay-specific biases, TCR repertoire library preparation and sequencing were carried out by different laboratories using diverse techniques. Each donor's leukapheresis produced roughly between about 0.9 and 9.5 billion PBMCs.

Results and caveats for the whole study, not just this receptor: Higher generation probabilities were observed for clonotypes shared by all four sorted-subset donors than for non-shared clonotypes. Pairwise subsampling indicated that sequencing depth was expected to affect the degree of clonotype sharing among donors. Naive subsets generally had larger estimated clonotype richness than memory subsets did. Because the study included only a small number of donors, the genetic and exposure-history diversity represented was limited. Sampling was limited to blood, and TCR repertoires in tissue likely differ from TCR repertoires in blood. Even with the large sequencing depth, rarefaction of the sorted-subset datasets indicated that sequencing was incomplete. When a handful of donors were compared, the shared fraction of clonotypes was around 5% for naive CD4, about 4% for naive CD8, more than 2% for memory CD4, and 0.4% for memory CD8.

The donors were healthy, HIV-negative adults who had no recently reported acute infections or vaccinations. Only Caucasian adults living in Nashville, Tennessee, USA were represented among the donors. CD4+ T cells were enriched by magnetic negative selection; naive cells were then positively selected on CD45RA, and the negative fraction formed the memory subset. After blood collection by leukapheresis, PBMCs were isolated using Ficoll-Histopaque density gradient centrifugation and then cryopreserved in the vapor phase of liquid nitrogen. Analytical flow cytometry was used to check the purity and quantity of each magnetically sorted T cell population. From each sorted fraction, genomic DNA was isolated and quantified by UV absorbance on a Nanodrop 2000c. From the cysteine up to the phenylalanine, the CDR3 has a length of 14 residues. Left in the record is the CDR3 DNA by itself, 42 bases read in frame from the first base. From the germline V gene, CDR1 is SGHRS and CDR2 is YFSETQ.

With respect to this clone: What this receptor recognizes is not known. An end of the junction does not agree with germline; a read error may underlie this.

Using the deep immunoSEQ assay, multiplex PCR amplified TCR CDR3 regions from genomic DNA. Extracted genomic DNA from each cell subset was distributed evenly across all wells of several immunoSEQ 96-well plates, and each plate was treated as a replicate. For sorted subsets, around 200 ng genomic DNA, equal to about 30,000 T cell genomes, was loaded into each replicate PCR. The purified libraries were quantified using a Qubit 3.0 fluorometer, sized with a Bioanalyzer 2100, and then quantified again using the KAPA Library Quantification kit. Every immunoSEQ 96-well plate was sequenced on a separate single-read 150-cycle Illumina NextSeq 550 flow cell. Concerning the study's data processing: The immunoSEQ output contained only junctional sequences without quality scores, so filtering could not match that applied to full-length reads. To assign V/J genes and CDR3, sequences were annotated using PyIR, a Python wrapper for IgBLAST v1.9, with IMGT germline references. Reads were filtered out if the reads had weak V/J assignments (E-value above 1e-6), no CDR3, stop codons, out-of-frame junctions, or ambiguous translated residues. A V3J clonotype was defined by an identical inferred V gene, J gene, and CDR3 amino acid sequence. The percentage overlap between two repertoires was calculated by dividing the number of shared unique clonotypes by the size of the smaller repertoire. Repertoire richness was assessed with RTK rarefaction, the Chao1 estimator, and Recon v2.1 estimates of unobserved clonotypes. For all TCRbeta clonotypes obtained by the gDNA method from a handful of donors, generation probabilities were computed with OLGA. TCRdb holds this immuneACCESS table with in-frame rearrangements only. Some clones are missing; in checked studies, unresolved V genes explain under half, and the rest has no known cause. V and J calls plus clone size are reproduced from that table; the DNA served to infer D and trimming. This sample lists over a million clones; roughly 80% were detected once. The ten top clones hold about 1.5% of the sample.

The sequence derives from a man between 18 and 29 years old in good health. The chain is encoded by TRBV5-1 joined to TRBJ2-2, and 9 junction bases match TRBD1. The sequencing sample was made of memory CD4+ T cells sorted from blood. Explained via the paper, the cell subset or site label denotes: CD45RA-negative fraction. The DNA sequence is TGCGCCAGCGAACCGGGACAGGGCTCCGGAGAGCTGTTTTTT. Translated, this gives CASEPGQGSGELFF. Beyond the CDR3, the reference TRBV5-1 and TRBJ2-2 genes provide the residues; the full variable domain reads: KAGVTQTPRYLIKTRGQQVTLSCSPISGHRSVSWYQQTPGQGLQFLFEYFSETQRNKGNFPGRFSGRQFSNSRSEMNVSTLELGDSALYLCASEPGQGSGELFFGEGSRLTVL.